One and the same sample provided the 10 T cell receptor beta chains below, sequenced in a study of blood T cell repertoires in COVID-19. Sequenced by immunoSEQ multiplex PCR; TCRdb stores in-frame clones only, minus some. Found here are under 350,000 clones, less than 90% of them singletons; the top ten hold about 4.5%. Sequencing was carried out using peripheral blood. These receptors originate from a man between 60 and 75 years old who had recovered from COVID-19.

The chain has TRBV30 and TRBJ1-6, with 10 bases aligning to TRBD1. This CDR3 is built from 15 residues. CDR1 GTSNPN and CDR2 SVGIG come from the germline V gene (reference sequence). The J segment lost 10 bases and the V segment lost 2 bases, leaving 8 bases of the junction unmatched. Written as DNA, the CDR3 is TGTGCCTGGAGTCCGGGGACAGGGGTAAACTCACCCCTCCACTTT. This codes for CAWSPGTGVNSPLHF.

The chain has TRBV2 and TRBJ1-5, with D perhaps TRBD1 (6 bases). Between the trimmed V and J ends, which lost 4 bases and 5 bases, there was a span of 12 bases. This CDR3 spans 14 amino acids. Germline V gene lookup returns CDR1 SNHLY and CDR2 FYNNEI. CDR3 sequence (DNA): TGTGCCAGCAGTGGGGGGCAGGGGTATCAGCCCCAGCATTTT. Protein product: CASSGGQGYQPQHF.

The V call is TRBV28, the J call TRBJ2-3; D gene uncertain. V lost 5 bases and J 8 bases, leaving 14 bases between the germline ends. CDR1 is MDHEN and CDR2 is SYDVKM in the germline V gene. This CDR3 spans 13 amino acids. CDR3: CASSQTPPGTQYF. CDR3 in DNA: TGTGCCAGCAGTCAGACTCCCCCGGGTACGCAGTATTTT.

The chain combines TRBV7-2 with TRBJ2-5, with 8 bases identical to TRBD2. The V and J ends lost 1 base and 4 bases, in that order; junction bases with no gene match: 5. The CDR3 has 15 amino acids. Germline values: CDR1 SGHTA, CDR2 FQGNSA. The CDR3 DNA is TGTGCCAGCAGCTTAGTGACGGGGGGGCGAGAGACCCAGTACTTC. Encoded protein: CASSLVTGGRETQYF.

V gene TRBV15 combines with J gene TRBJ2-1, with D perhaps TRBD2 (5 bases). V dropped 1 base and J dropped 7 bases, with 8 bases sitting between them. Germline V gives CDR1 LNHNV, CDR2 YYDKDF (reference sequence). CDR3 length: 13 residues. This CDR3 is CATSRGLRNEQFF. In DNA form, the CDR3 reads TGTGCCACCAGCAGAGGACTACGAAATGAGCAGTTCTTC.

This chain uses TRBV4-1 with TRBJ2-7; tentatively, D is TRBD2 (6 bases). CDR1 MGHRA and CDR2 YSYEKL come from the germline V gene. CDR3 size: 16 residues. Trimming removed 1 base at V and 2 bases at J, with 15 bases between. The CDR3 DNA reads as TGCGCCAGCAGCCAAGGGGCGGGACTGAGGACCTACGAGCAGTACTTC. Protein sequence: CASSQGAGLRTYEQYF.

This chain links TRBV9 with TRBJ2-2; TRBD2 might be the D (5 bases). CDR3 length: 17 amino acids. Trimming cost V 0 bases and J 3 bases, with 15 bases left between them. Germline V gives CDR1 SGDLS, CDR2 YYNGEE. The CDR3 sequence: CASSVAGSRGYTGELFF. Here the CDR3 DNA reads TGTGCCAGCAGCGTAGCGGGTAGCCGGGGATACACCGGGGAGCTGTTTTTT.

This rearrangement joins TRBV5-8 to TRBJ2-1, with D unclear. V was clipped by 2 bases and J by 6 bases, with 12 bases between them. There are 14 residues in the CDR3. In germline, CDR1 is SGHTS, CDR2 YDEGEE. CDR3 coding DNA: TGTGCCAGCAGCTTTGGCACGCGGATCAATGAGCAGTTCTTC. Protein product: CASSFGTRINEQFF. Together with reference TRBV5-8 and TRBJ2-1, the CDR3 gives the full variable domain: EAGVTQSPTHLIKTRGQQATLRCSPISGHTSVYWYQQALGLGLQFLLWYDEGEERNRGNFPPRFSGRQFPNYSSELNVNALELEDSALYLCASSFGTRINEQFFGPGTRLTVL.

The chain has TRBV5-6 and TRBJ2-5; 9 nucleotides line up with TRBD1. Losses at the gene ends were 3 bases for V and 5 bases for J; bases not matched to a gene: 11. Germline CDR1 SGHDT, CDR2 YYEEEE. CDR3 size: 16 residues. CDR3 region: CASSSLRTGVLETQYF. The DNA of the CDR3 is TGTGCCAGCAGCTCCCTTCGGACAGGGGTTCTCGAGACCCAGTACTTC.

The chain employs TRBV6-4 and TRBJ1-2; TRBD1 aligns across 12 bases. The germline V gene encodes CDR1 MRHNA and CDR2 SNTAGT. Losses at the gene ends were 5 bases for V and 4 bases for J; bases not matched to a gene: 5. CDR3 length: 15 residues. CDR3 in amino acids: CASSKGTGGGYGYTF. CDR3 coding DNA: TGTGCCAGCAGTAAAGGGACAGGGGGCGGCTATGGCTACACCTTC.